Shown below are 5 T cell receptor beta chains from a single sample sequenced in a study of blood T cell repertoires in COVID-19. The table came from immunoSEQ multiplex PCR; TCRdb's copy has only in-frame clones and leaves some out. The data hold some 40,000 clones, with roughly 80% observed a single time. Sequencing was done on a sample of peripheral blood. These receptor sequences come from a man aged 60 to 75 in a cohort sampled during active COVID-19.

This sequence joins TRBV5-6 and TRBJ2-7; D is unresolved. V was trimmed by 5 bases and J by 3 bases, leaving 12 bases between them. From germline, CDR1 is SGHDT and CDR2 YYEEEE. The CDR3 length is 13 residues. The CDR3 DNA reads as TGTGCCAGCAGTTTCGGTACCGACTACGAGCAGTACTTC. Encoded protein: CASSFGTDYEQYF.

This rearrangement joins TRBV2 to TRBJ2-7; 8 bases map to TRBD2. Per the germline V gene, CDR1 is SNHLY and CDR2 is FYNNEI. With 2 bases clipped from V and 0 bases from J, the junction kept 6 bases outside the gene matches. This CDR3 has 16 residues. The CDR3 DNA follows: TGTGCCAGCAGTGAACGCGGTCGGGGGGGCTCCTACGAGCAGTACTTC. This sequence encodes CASSERGRGGSYEQYF.

The V call is TRBV10-3, the J call TRBJ2-1; 10 bases align to TRBD2. This CDR3 spans 14 amino acids. Germline trimming cut 5 bases from V and 8 bases from J; bases unmatched to any gene: 6. CDR1 and CDR2 from the germline V gene are ENHRY and SYGVKD. The DNA of the CDR3 is TGTGCCATCAGTCGGCTAGCGGGAGAGGATGAGCAGTTCTTC. This translates into CAISRLAGEDEQFF.

A few counts support this clone. The chain combines TRBV5-5 with TRBJ1-6; D is uncertain. The V end was cut by 1 base, the J end by 10 bases, with 18 bases between. Germline V gene data show CDR1 as SGHKS and CDR2 as YYEKEE (reference sequence). This CDR3 is 16 amino acids long. The CDR3 protein is CASSLKEGFVGSPLHF. The CDR3 region has the DNA TGTGCCAGCAGCTTGAAGGAGGGTTTCGTCGGATCACCCCTCCACTTT.

V usage is TRBV25-1 and J usage is TRBJ2-1, with 7 bases aligning to TRBD1. The germline V gene has CDR1 MGHDK and CDR2 SYGVNS. The length of the CDR3 is 15 residues. Losses at the gene ends were 6 bases for V and 6 bases for J; bases not matched to a gene: 11. DNA for the CDR3: TGTGCCAGCAGCCCGCCTGGGACAGAGACCAATGAGCAGTTCTTC. Its protein product is CASSPPGTETNEQFF.